This T cell receptor (beta chain) came from a study of blood T cell repertoires in COVID-19 (dated by TCRdb to 2020 to 2022). Turning to the overall study: Samples from collaborators originated in the United States, Italy and Spain and spanned both the acute and convalescent phases of COVID-19. The material from the prospective study consisted of cDNA or gDNA derived from T cells, B-cell-depleted T cells, or PBMCs. Subjects who had been exposed to COVID-19, were actively infected with it, or had recovered from it provided the deeply sampled blood TCRbeta repertoires that made up the dataset. A freely available public database, intended as a resource for researchers studying the immune response to SARS-CoV-2, is where the repertoires were released. The samples were drawn from two sources: the first 160 participants of the ongoing ImmuneRACE study, and approximately 1,300 subjects contributed by 6 global collaborators. The sample metadata nearly always contained a de-identified subject ID, COVID-19 status, age in years and sex. Where available, HLA class I and class II types were obtained from metadata supplied by the sample provider rather than from assay-based typing.

Note on this clone: Its antigen remains unidentified. No much larger clonotype is one base removed from it; base qualities were not supplied.

TCRbeta CDR3 regions were amplified from genomic DNA using the immunoSEQ Assay, a bias-controlled multiplex PCR. The study's processing was this. Nucleated cell counts per sample were estimated from amplification of reference gene primers within the assay. To quantify the absolute abundance of each unique TCRbeta CDR3 rearrangement, sequence reads were collapsed and filtered. For each sample, productive Simpson clonality was calculated by taking the square root of Simpson's diversity index across productive rearrangements. TCRdb took over this immuneACCESS table, retaining in-frame rearrangements with V and J assigned. Such tables are incomplete; in checked studies, under half of the missing clones stem from an unresolved V gene, and the remainder is unexplained. V, J and clone size derive from that table, while D and trimming were established from the DNA sequence. Across this sample there are some 250,000 clones, with 82% seen only once. The top ten clones comprise roughly 3.1% of the sample.

Each collaborating institution followed its own protocols to collect whole blood in K2EDTA tubes. For TCRbeta analysis, collaborators shipped samples in one of three forms: frozen whole blood, isolated PBMCs, or DNA extracted from either of those sample types. The study at large found these results: The amount of clinical and demographic metadata varied by source and participant and was provided uncurated.

The specimen was peripheral blood. This sequence originates from a woman between 18 and 30 years old with acute or convalescent COVID-19.

In nucleotide form, the sequence is TGTGCCAGCAGCTCCAGGGGGGTTCCTGAAGCTTTCTTT. Translation gives CASSSRGVPEAFF. The chain is encoded by TRBV7-9 joined to TRBJ1-1, with 7 bases matching TRBD1. Trimming accounts for 4 bases at V and 6 bases at J, while the number of junction bases matched to no gene is 5. Looking up the germline V gene (reference sequence) yields CDR1 SEHNR and CDR2 FQNEAQ. From its cysteine to its phenylalanine, the CDR3 spans 13 amino acids. Solely the CDR3 DNA is kept, with 39 bases framed from the first base.